The present T cell receptor (beta chain) was sequenced within a study of Graves' ophthalmopathy and Graves' hyperthyroidism. Looked up from germline, CDR1 is SGHTA and CDR2 is FQGNSA. The CDR3 is 15 amino acids. Trimming cost V 6 bases and J 3 bases; bases outside gene matches: 11. Amplification of TCR beta CDR3 regions used RNA transcripts. An opening RT-PCR round employed HTBI primers and preceded a second-round multiplex PCR. TCRdb recomputed calls from the multiplex PCR reads with MiXCR, one row per CDR3 protein. The repertoire holds hundreds of thousands of distinct CDR3 sequences, 22% seen once, with approximately 6.5% in the top ten.

The clonotype comes from a young woman with stable Graves' hyperthyroidism. Some clones in this sample may be carry-over from other donors' samples. The source material was peripheral blood. The chain combines TRBV7-2 with TRBJ2-7; TRBD2 agrees at 7 bases. The CDR3 sequence is CASSRPGRVSYEQYF. In nucleotides, the CDR3 is TGTGCCAGCAGTCGGCCGGGGAGGGTCAGCTACGAGCAGTACTTC.